A single sample gave rise to the 19 T cell receptor beta chains below, sequenced in a study of monozygotic twins with inflammatory bowel disease. Each CDR3 protein gets one entry in TCRdb, which reprocessed the 5' RACE reads and gives no DNA. This sample's clone table lists 400,000 to 500,000 distinct CDR3 sequences. Sample: blood. The source of these receptors is a human donor with ulcerative colitis or Crohn's disease, or a healthy co-twin of an affected twin (not recorded which).

The V and J genes are TRBV29-1 and TRBJ1-2; the TRBD1 assignment by TCRdb is unverifiable without DNA. Germline CDR1 reads SQVTM; CDR2 reads ANQGSEA. The CDR3 is made up of 15 amino acids. CDR3 in amino acids: CSVEDFGQGGLGYTF.

J is TRBJ2-5 and V is TRBV6-6; TCRdb outputs TRBD2, but without DNA this stays unchecked. Looked up from germline, CDR1 is MNHNY and CDR2 is SVGAGI (reference sequence). This CDR3 spans 12 amino acids. The CDR3 region is CAISFRGETQYF.

The V call is TRBV20-1, the J call TRBJ2-4; the D gene TCRdb calls, TRBD2, cannot be checked with no DNA. Germline lookup yields CDR1 DFQATT and CDR2 SNEGSKA (reference sequence). This CDR3 has 14 amino acids. The CDR3 is CSALAGGAKNIQYF.

V and J are TRBV20-1 and TRBJ1-1; TCRdb picks TRBD1, but there is no DNA to check that call. Looked up from germline, CDR1 is DFQATT and CDR2 is SNEGSKA (reference sequence). The CDR3 is 18 amino acids. This CDR3 is CSARNRPATDRTRVEAFF.

The chain couples TRBV12-3 or TRBV12-4 to TRBJ2-1; TCRdb outputs TRBD2, but without DNA this stays unchecked. The CDR3 sequence is 15 residues long. CDR3 sequence reads: CASSFLSGGYNEQFF.

This chain connects TRBV5-1 to TRBJ1-1; no DNA is available, so the TRBD1 call from TCRdb remains unchecked. Germline V gene data show CDR1 as SGHRS and CDR2 as YFSETQ. The CDR3 has 14 amino acids. CDR3 sequence: CASSLGSREGLAFF. Full variable domain (missing parts from reference TRBV5-1 and TRBJ1-1): KAGVTQTPRYLIKTRGQQVTLSCSPISGHRSVSWYQQTPGQGLQFLFEYFSETQRNKGNFPGRFSGRQFSNSRSEMNVSTLELGDSALYLCASSLGSREGLAFFGQGTRLTVV.

The J gene is TRBJ2-1, the V gene TRBV6-4; TCRdb's D call, TRBD2, is unchecked because there is no DNA. The germline CDR1 and CDR2 sequences are MRHNA and SNTAGT. The CDR3 runs to 19 residues. The CDR3 spells CASRPGLAGGRPGYNEQFF.

The chain joins TRBV9 to TRBJ2-1; TCRdb lists TRBD1, though no DNA is available to test this call. This CDR3 is 13 amino acids long. Germline V gene sequence: CDR1 SGDLS, CDR2 YYNGEE. The CDR3 loop reads CASSVGRDNEQFF.

This chain uses TRBV20-1 with TRBJ2-1; TCRdb outputs TRBD1, but without DNA this stays unchecked. CDR1 DFQATT and CDR2 SNEGSKA come from the germline V gene (reference sequence). The CDR3 covers 16 residues. CDR3 amino acids: CSARKAWVPLYNEQFF.

This chain joins TRBV6-1 and TRBJ2-1; TCRdb's assignment of TRBD2 cannot be checked, as there is no DNA. Per the germline V gene, CDR1 is MNHNS and CDR2 is SASEGT. CDR3 length equals 15 residues. The CDR3 sequence: CASTLSSGGYNEQFF.

The rearrangement links TRBV25-1 to TRBJ2-3; TCRdb's D call, TRBD2, is unchecked because there is no DNA. The CDR3 length is 18 residues. Germline V gives CDR1 MGHDK, CDR2 SYGVNS. This chain's CDR3 is CASSEFQELAGFTDTQYF.

The chain uses TRBV20-1 and TRBJ2-3; TCRdb's D call, TRBD2, is unchecked because there is no DNA. The germline gives CDR1 DFQATT, CDR2 SNEGSKA (reference sequence). CDR3 length equals 13 residues. The CDR3 loop is CSATGLLVDTQYF.

The chain carries TRBV5-1 and TRBJ2-3; with no DNA, the TCRdb D assignment of TRBD2 cannot be verified. Germline V gene sequence: CDR1 SGHRS, CDR2 YFSETQ. This CDR3 comprises 16 residues. CDR3 in amino acids: CASSLVAGAVADTQYF.

The chain employs TRBV18 and TRBJ1-2. The germline V gene encodes CDR1 KGHSH and CDR2 LQKENI. The CDR3 covers 15 residues. This CDR3 reads CASSPRQATNYGYTF.

V usage is TRBV6-1 and J usage is TRBJ2-7; checking the TCRdb D call of TRBD2 is not possible without DNA. CDR1 is MNHNS and CDR2 is SASEGT in the germline V gene. The CDR3 consists of 15 residues. CDR3 loop: CASKEAGTSTYEQYF.

The CDR3: CASSQGRSGGNTIYF. The chain has TRBV4-1 and TRBJ1-3; the D gene TCRdb calls, TRBD1, cannot be checked with no DNA. Per the germline V gene, CDR1 is MGHRA and CDR2 is YSYEKL. The CDR3 totals 15 residues.

The V call is TRBV30, the J call TRBJ1-1; the D call of TRBD1 rests on TCRdb alone, since no DNA is present to check it. CDR1 GTSNPN and CDR2 SVGIG come from the germline V gene (reference sequence). This CDR3 comprises 13 residues. CDR3 amino acids: CAWTVGGGTEAFF.

J is TRBJ2-7 and V is TRBV11-2. The CDR3 sequence is 14 residues long. The germline CDR1 and CDR2 sequences are SGHAT and FQNNGV. The CDR3 spells CASSLTRALYEQYF.

The chain combines TRBV11-2 with TRBJ2-7; the D call of TRBD1 rests on TCRdb alone, since no DNA is present to check it. CDR3 length equals 19 residues. CDR1 is SGHAT and CDR2 is FQNNGV in the germline V gene. CDR3 amino acids: CASSFTGQGMGLKLDEQYF.